This is a list of T cell receptor beta chains from one sample in a study of cytomegalovirus exposure and HLA in healthy donors. Clones were sequenced by immunoSEQ multiplex PCR, and TCRdb holds only the in-frame ones, with some missing. The table records more than 65,000 clones, roughly three quarters of them present only once. Sequences were obtained from PBMCs. These receptors were collected from a man in his forties in good health and CMV-seronegative. Both conserved end residues are part of each CDR3. D genes are given only for firm matches. The size of a clone is reported for some rows only, either as once, few or many, or as a class for expanded clones.

>.|TRBD2|TRBV6-4|TRBJ2-2
CASSEGLSGAGELFF
TGTGCCAGCAGTGAAGGTCTAAGCGGGGCCGGGGAGCTGTTTTTT
>.|TRBD1|TRBV7-9|TRBJ1-1
CASSLGDRVNTEAFF
TGTGCCAGCAGCTTAGGGGACAGGGTGAACACTGAAGCTTTCTTT
>.|TRBD1|TRBV19|TRBJ1-1
CASSIGTVPKAFF
TGTGCCAGTAGTATTGGGACAGTACCCAAAGCTTTCTTT
>few|TRBD2|TRBV4-3|TRBJ2-7
CASSRIAGGREQYF
TGCGCCAGCAGCCGCATAGCGGGGGGCAGGGAGCAGTACTTC
>.|.|TRBV5-6|TRBJ1-6
CASSSTWRNNSPLHF
TGTGCCAGCAGTAGTACATGGAGGAATAATTCACCCCTCCACTTT
>.|TRBD2|TRBV7-2|TRBJ2-3
CASSPPGGGVDTQYF
TGTGCCAGCAGTCCCCCGGGGGGGGGCGTCGATACGCAGTATTTT
>few|.|TRBV7-2|TRBJ1-5
CASSQTVNQPQHF
TGTGCCAGCAGTCAGACAGTCAATCAGCCCCAGCATTTT
>once|.|TRBV20-1|TRBJ2-5
CSAIRQETQYF
TGCAGTGCTATCAGGCAAGAGACCCAGTACTTC
>.|.|TRBV27|TRBJ2-7
CASSFTVRTYEQYF
TGTGCCAGCAGTTTTACCGTCAGAACCTACGAGCAGTACTTC
>.|.|TRBV9|TRBJ1-5
CASSVGGGQPQHF
TGTGCCAGCAGCGTAGGGGGGGGCCAGCCCCAGCATTTT
>.|.|TRBV4-3|TRBJ1-6
CASSLGQINSPLHF
TGCGCCAGCAGCCTTGGACAGATTAATTCACCCCTCCACTTT
>once|.|TRBV28|TRBJ2-7
CASSPGGVSEQYF
TGTGCCAGCAGTCCCGGCGGGGTCAGCGAGCAGTACTTC
>.|.|TRBV28|TRBJ1-2
CASSLITTMSNGYTF
TGTGCCAGCAGTCTTATCACAACCATGTCGAATGGCTACACCTTC
>.|TRBD1|TRBV5-4|TRBJ2-7
CASSLGQGLHEQYF
TGTGCCAGCAGCTTGGGACAGGGTTTACACGAGCAGTACTTC
>.|.|TRBV7-9|TRBJ2-5
CASSESYGTPLGETQYF
TGTGCCAGCAGCGAGTCCTACGGGACTCCACTCGGGGAGACCCAGTACTTC
>.|TRBD1|TRBV7-2|TRBJ2-7
CASSATGGRSSYEQYF
TGTGCCAGCAGCGCGACAGGGGGCAGGAGCTCCTACGAGCAGTACTTC
>.|.|TRBV19|TRBJ1-5
CASSFRAPLQGLSNQPQHF
TGTGCCAGTAGTTTTCGGGCCCCTCTCCAGGGACTTAGCAATCAGCCCCAGCATTTT
>few|TRBD2|TRBV5-4|TRBJ2-7
CASRRTSGGNSYEQYF
TGTGCCAGCAGACGGACTAGCGGGGGAAACTCCTACGAGCAGTACTTC
>.|TRBD1|TRBV5-8|TRBJ2-5
CASSTGTGGAGETQYF
TGTGCCAGCAGCACCGGGACAGGGGGCGCGGGAGAGACCCAGTACTTC
>.|.|TRBV5-1|TRBJ1-3
CASSPVSSGNTIYF
TGCGCCAGCAGCCCCGTTAGCTCTGGAAACACCATATATTTT
>.|.|TRBV4-1|TRBJ2-7
CASSGVQGLPYEQYF
TGCGCCAGCAGCGGCGTCCAGGGTTTACCCTACGAGCAGTACTTC
>.|.|TRBV7-2|TRBJ2-2
CASSLGAYQANTGELFF
TGTGCCAGCAGCTTGGGAGCATACCAAGCGAACACCGGGGAGCTGTTTTTT
>.|.|TRBV30|TRBJ2-3
CAWSRLVSTDTQYF
TGTGCCTGGAGCCGACTAGTGAGCACAGATACGCAGTATTTT
>.|TRBD2|TRBV27|TRBJ2-7
CASTRGSSGSSYEQYF
TGTGCCAGTACGAGGGGGAGTAGCGGGAGCTCCTACGAGCAGTACTTC
>.|.|TRBV5-1|TRBJ2-2
CASSLESGKTGELFF
TGCGCCAGCAGCTTGGAATCAGGGAAGACCGGGGAGCTGTTTTTT
>.|.|TRBV10-3|TRBJ1-5
CAIRPGLSDQPQHF
TGTGCCATCAGGCCGGGACTGTCGGATCAGCCCCAGCATTTT
>.|.|TRBV19|TRBJ1-2
CASSMIRVTYGYTF
TGTGCCAGTAGTATGATCAGGGTGACATATGGCTACACCTTC
>.|TRBD1|TRBV18|TRBJ2-7
CASSPLRDSHEQYF
TGTGCCAGCTCACCACTCCGGGACAGCCACGAGCAGTACTTC
>.|.|TRBV27|TRBJ1-1
CASSPFGGMTFF
TGTGCCAGCAGTCCCTTCGGGGGGATGACTTTCTTT
>.|.|TRBV11-2|TRBJ2-7
CASSHGGLSEGYF
TGTGCCAGCAGCCATGGTGGGCTCAGCGAGGGGTACTTC
>.|.|TRBV14|TRBJ1-2
CASSQDLATVFGYTF
TGTGCCAGCAGCCAAGATCTAGCGACAGTATTCGGCTACACCTTC
>.|.|TRBV15|TRBJ1-1
CATSTYRDLAFF
TGTGCCACCAGCACGTACAGGGATTTAGCTTTCTTT
>.|TRBD1|TRBV4-3|TRBJ1-1
CASSQATGGNTEAFF
TGCGCCAGCAGCCAAGCGACAGGGGGGAACACTGAAGCTTTCTTT
>.|TRBD2|TRBV4-1|TRBJ2-3
CASSQIAGGLKNTQYF
TGCGCCAGCAGCCAAATAGCGGGGGGGCTCAAAAATACGCAGTATTTT
>few|.|TRBV7-2|TRBJ1-6
CASSGGQPSSPLHF
TGTGCCAGCAGCGGAGGACAGCCCAGTTCACCCCTCCACTTT
>.|TRBD1|TRBV7-9|TRBJ1-4
CASSPPRGQGNEKLFF
TGTGCCAGCAGCCCTCCACGAGGACAGGGGAATGAAAAACTGTTTTTT
>.|.|TRBV4-1|TRBJ2-1
CASSQGSANEQFF
TGCGCCAGCAGCCAGGGGAGCGCCAATGAGCAGTTCTTC
>.|.|TRBV5-6|TRBJ2-7
CASSTSSEQYF
TGTGCCAGCAGCACTAGTAGCGAGCAGTACTTC
>few|.|TRBV5-5|TRBJ1-5
CASSLRGQPQHF
TGTGCCAGCAGCTTACGGGGACAGCCCCAGCATTTT
>.|.|TRBV2|TRBJ1-3
CASSADSSGNTIYF
TGTGCCAGCAGTGCGGACAGCTCTGGAAACACCATATATTTT
>.|.|TRBV5-1|TRBJ1-2
CASSLIRDSYGYTF
TGCGCCAGCAGCTTGATTCGGGACTCCTATGGCTACACCTTC
>.|TRBD2|TRBV5-6|TRBJ2-5
CASSLAAGGARETQYF
TGTGCCAGCAGCTTGGCGGCGGGGGGCGCGAGGGAGACCCAGTACTTC
>.|.|TRBV5-1|TRBJ2-7
CASSFLSGEAYEQYF
TGCGCCAGCAGCTTTCTCTCCGGGGAGGCCTACGAGCAGTACTTC
>.|.|TRBV9|TRBJ2-7
CASSVNDSEQYF
TGTGCCAGCAGCGTGAACGATAGCGAGCAGTACTTC
>once|TRBD2|TRBV7-2|TRBJ2-7
CASSSTSGAYEQYF
TGTGCCAGCAGCTCGACTAGCGGGGCTTACGAGCAGTACTTC
>.|TRBD2|TRBV5-1|TRBJ2-3
CASSTGGISSGGHLW
TGCGCCAGCAGCACAGGGGGGATTTCTAGCGGGGGGCACCTTTGG
>.|TRBD2|TRBV7-3|TRBJ2-1
CASSLRTSGGSEQFF
TGTGCCAGCAGCTTAAGGACTAGCGGGGGGAGTGAGCAGTTCTTC
>.|.|TRBV7-2|TRBJ1-1
CASSLAPLKLEAFF
TGTGCCAGCAGCTTAGCCCCGCTGAAACTTGAAGCTTTCTTT
>once|TRBD1|TRBV5-1|TRBJ2-7
CASSLGGTGGIEQYF
TGCGCCAGCAGCTTGGGAGGGACAGGGGGCATCGAGCAGTACTTC
>.|.|TRBV7-2|TRBJ1-1
CASRTGVNTEAFF
TGTGCCAGCAGGACGGGAGTGAACACTGAAGCTTTCTTT
>.|.|TRBV7-9|TRBJ1-4
CASSLEPPTLPGEKLFF
TGTGCCAGCAGCTTAGAACCCCCGACACTTCCAGGAGAAAAACTGTTTTTT
>.|TRBD1|TRBV7-6|TRBJ1-2
CASSLPGGDGYTF
TGTGCCAGCAGCTTACCAGGGGGCGATGGCTACACCTTC
>.|.|TRBV19|TRBJ2-2
CASRETVHPAGELFF
TGTGCCAGTAGGGAGACAGTGCACCCCGCCGGGGAGCTGTTTTTT
>.|TRBD2|TRBV5-5|TRBJ2-3
CASSLVSGGVYTQYF
TGTGCCAGCAGCTTGGTTAGCGGGGGGGTATATACGCAGTATTTT
>.|.|TRBV7-8|TRBJ1-5
CASSSSRAGQGQPQHF
TGTGCCAGCAGCTCCTCCCGGGCAGGTCAGGGTCAGCCCCAGCATTTT